This T cell receptor beta chain was recovered during a study of CD4 and CD8 cells across lung adenocarcinoma regions. The patients had localized lung adenocarcinoma, a non-small cell subtype. Germline-derived CDR1 and CDR2 are SGHTA and FQGNSA. This CDR3 has 14 amino acids. TCRdb reprocessed the PCR reads with MiXCR, giving one entry per CDR3 protein. The repertoire holds tens of thousands of distinct CDR3 sequences, with 52% as singletons. The sequenced sample consisted of CD4+ T cells from the center of a lung tumor. The chain employs TRBV7-2 and TRBJ2-5; D may correspond to TRBD1 or TRBD2 (5 bases each). The J call is doubtful: the DNA matches TRBJ2-7 better. This receptor was taken from a male donor with lung adenocarcinoma. The CD4 and CD8 labels of this study may be unreliable. This CDR3 reads CASSRGPGRYEQYF. The DNA of the CDR3 is TGTGCCAGCAGCCGGGGACCCGGACGCTACGAGCAGTACTTC.